This passage covers 13 T cell receptor beta chains from one sample sequenced in a study of blood T cell repertoires in COVID-19. The repertoire was sequenced with immunoSEQ multiplex PCR; TCRdb's copy has only in-frame clones and lacks some. This table holds 200,000 to 300,000 clones, about 86% found once. Specimen: PBMCs or T cells enriched from blood (not recorded which). Receptor source: a woman in her thirties or forties with acute COVID-19.

This chain links TRBV5-4 with TRBJ2-7; TRBD2 agrees at 13 bases. Germline V lookup: CDR1 SGHNT, CDR2 YYREEE (reference sequence). The trim removed 4 bases at V and 3 bases at J, leaving 7 bases unmatched. This CDR3 spans 16 amino acids. The CDR3 sequence is CASSLGLAGSYYEQYF. The DNA of the CDR3 is TGTGCCAGCAGCCTGGGACTAGCGGGATCTTACTACGAGCAGTACTTC.

This chain joins TRBV7-8 and TRBJ2-5; weak D call: TRBD2 (6 bases). Trimming stripped 5 bases from V and 1 base from J, with 11 bases between. Germline CDR1 reads SGHVS; CDR2 reads FQNEAQ. The length of the CDR3 is 14 residues. The CDR3: CASSPGTSQETQYF. The DNA of the CDR3 is TGTGCCAGCAGCCCAGGGACTTCCCAAGAGACCCAGTACTTC. Drawing the rest from reference TRBV7-8 and TRBJ2-5, the complete variable domain is GAGVSQSPRYKVAKRGQDVALRCDPISGHVSLFWYQQALGQGPEFLTYFQNEAQLDKSGLPSDRFFAERPEGSVSTLKIQRTQQEDSAVYLCASSPGTSQETQYFGPGTRLLVL.

This chain links TRBV25-1 with TRBJ2-3, with 8 nucleotides matching TRBD2. V lost 3 bases, J lost 4 bases, and 3 bases stayed unmatched. The CDR3 sequence is 14 residues long. Looked up from germline, CDR1 is MGHDK and CDR2 is SYGVNS. DNA of the CDR3: TGTGCCAGCAGTGACGGGAGGGCTGCAGATACGCAGTATTTT. Its translation: CASSDGRAADTQYF.

The genes are TRBV6-5 and TRBJ2-1; D may be TRBD2 (6 bases). Germline values: CDR1 MNHEY, CDR2 SVGAGI. CDR3 size: 14 residues. V shed 11 bases and J shed 7 bases, with 21 bases lying between them. CDR3 region: CASERLGSQNEQFF. The CDR3 coding sequence is TGTGCCTCAGAGAGACTAGGGAGCCAAAATGAGCAGTTCTTC.

This chain joins TRBV28 and TRBJ1-5, with D unclear. Germline CDR1 reads MDHEN; CDR2 reads SYDVKM. The V end lost 8 bases, the J end lost 2 bases, and 16 bases lay between the germline ends. This CDR3 has 15 amino acids. For the CDR3, the DNA is TGTGCCAGCTCAGTCGGGGAGAACCGCAATCAGCCCCAGCATTTT. It specifies CASSVGENRNQPQHF.

The chain joins TRBV12-3 or TRBV12-4 to TRBJ2-1; D remains unclear. The CDR3 covers 12 residues. The V and J ends lost 8 bases and 5 bases respectively, with 10 bases between them. The CDR3 here is CASRFLDNEQFF. In DNA, the CDR3 is TGTGCCAGCCGGTTTCTCGACAATGAGCAGTTCTTC.

The CDR3 loop reads CASSEGHVGSSGANVLTF. CDR3 bases: TGTGCCAGCAGTGAAGGACATGTCGGGAGCTCTGGGGCCAACGTCCTGACTTTC. This chain joins TRBV6-1 and TRBJ2-6, with a possible D match to TRBD2 (6 bases). The V gene lost 1 base and the J gene lost 0 bases, with 13 bases spanning the gap. This CDR3 is 18 amino acids long. Germline V gives CDR1 MNHNS, CDR2 SASEGT.

The V and J genes are TRBV19 and TRBJ1-3; tentatively, D is TRBD1 (5 bases). Deletions cut 2 bases from V and 0 bases from J, with 11 bases between. CDR3 length: 16 residues. The germline gives CDR1 LNHDA, CDR2 SQIVND (reference sequence). The CDR3 loop reads CASSIPQDFSGNTIYF. CDR3 nucleotides: TGTGCCAGTAGTATACCACAGGATTTCTCTGGAAACACCATATATTTT. Based on the CDR3 plus reference TRBV19 and TRBJ1-3, the full variable domain is DGGITQSPKYLFRKEGQNVTLSCEQNLNHDAMYWYRQDPGQGLRLIYYSQIVNDFQKGDIAEGYSVSREKKESFPLTVTSAQKNPTAFYLCASSIPQDFSGNTIYFGEGSWLTVV.

This clone has just one count. This chain links TRBV19 with TRBJ2-4; D perhaps matches TRBD1 (6 bases). Germline V gene lookup returns CDR1 LNHDA and CDR2 SQIVND (reference sequence). V gave up 6 bases and J gave up 0 bases, with 15 bases separating them. This CDR3 is built from 16 residues. The CDR3 sequence is CASRPGTGLAKNIQYF. CDR3 nucleotides: TGTGCCAGTAGACCTGGAACAGGGTTAGCCAAAAACATTCAGTACTTC.

This chain connects TRBV4-1 to TRBJ2-1; 9 bases agree with TRBD2. Germline assignment: CDR1 MGHRA and CDR2 YSYEKL. This CDR3 region has 18 residues. With 0 bases clipped from V and 5 bases from J, the junction kept 11 bases outside the gene matches. The CDR3 DNA is TGCGCCAGCAGCCAAGATCGGTCGCGGGAGGGGCCCCACAATGAGCAGTTCTTC. Protein sequence: CASSQDRSREGPHNEQFF.

The V call is TRBV11-3, the J call TRBJ2-5, with TRBD1 matching over 10 bases. Germline V gene lookup returns CDR1 SGHNT and CDR2 YENEEA. The CDR3 is 15 amino acids. V dropped 5 bases and J dropped 5; count of bases not matched to a gene: 8. CDR3 bases: TGTGCCAGCAGCGGACGGGACAGGGGTTGGGAGACCCAGTACTTC. Translated, it gives CASSGRDRGWETQYF.

The chain couples TRBV3-1 (or the pseudogene TRBV3-2) to TRBJ2-3, with D possibly being TRBD1 (6 bases). V was cut by 1 base and J by 4 bases, with 9 bases left in between. The CDR3 spans 14 residues. From germline, CDR1 is LGHDT and CDR2 YNNKEL (reference sequence). CDR3 amino acids: CASSQGRGSDTQYF. CDR3 nucleotide sequence: TGTGCCAGCAGCCAAGGCAGGGGATCAGATACGCAGTATTTT.

The CDR3 region is CASSYKTAGGSTDTQYF. CDR3 nucleotides: TGTGCCAGCAGCTACAAAACAGCGGGAGGTAGTACAGATACGCAGTATTTT. The rearrangement links TRBV3-1 (or the pseudogene TRBV3-2) to TRBJ2-3; 9 bases line up with TRBD2. CDR1 is LGHDT, CDR2 YNNKEL, per germline (reference sequence). V lost 5 bases to trimming and J lost 3 bases; unmatched junction nucleotides: 12. This CDR3 comprises 17 residues.